The next 15 T cell receptor beta chains were all read from a single sample in a study of T cells in localized non-small cell lung cancer. Generated by immunoSEQ multiplex PCR, the TCRdb table keeps only in-frame clones and is missing some. The sample holds 45,000 to 65,000 clones, roughly 90% seen once. The sequences come from peripheral blood, collected before any cancer treatment. The source is a man between 40 and 70 years old with stage I squamous cell lung carcinoma.

J is TRBJ2-2 and V is TRBV11-3; D tentatively reads TRBD1 or TRBD2 (5 bases each). Germline V gene data show CDR1 as SGHNT and CDR2 as YENEEA. Between the trimmed V and J ends, which lost 5 bases and 7 bases, there was a span of 11 bases. The CDR3 contains 13 residues. The CDR3 DNA sequence: TGTGCCAGCAGCCGGGACGAGGTCGGGGAGCTGTTTTTT. As protein: CASSRDEVGELFF.

The V gene is TRBV2, the J gene TRBJ1-1; D not resolved. Germline V lookup: CDR1 SNHLY, CDR2 FYNNEI. V lost 9 bases and J 2 bases, leaving 13 bases between the germline ends. This CDR3 has 13 amino acids. The CDR3 region has the DNA TGTGCCAGAGCCTTAGGGCTCAACACTGAAGCTTTCTTT. Protein: CARALGLNTEAFF.

The V gene is TRBV11-2, the J gene TRBJ2-1, with TRBD2 identical over 8 bases. CDR1 is SGHAT, CDR2 FQNNGV, per germline. V dropped 5 bases and J dropped 0; count of bases not matched to a gene: 9. There are 17 residues in the CDR3. The CDR3 reads CASSPRSGTSSYNEQFF. In nucleotides, the CDR3 is TGTGCCAGCAGCCCTCGATCCGGGACTAGCTCCTACAATGAGCAGTTCTTC.

This chain links TRBV25-1 with TRBJ2-1; 7 bases agree with TRBD1. V gave up 2 bases and J gave up 10 bases; unmatched junction bases: 20. Germline loops: CDR1 MGHDK, CDR2 SYGVNS. The CDR3 has 18 amino acids. CDR3 coding DNA: TGTGCCAGCAGTGAACTAAATACCGGGACAGTACATCCACTCGAGCAGTTCTTC. This translates into CASSELNTGTVHPLEQFF.

The chain recombines TRBV4-2 with TRBJ1-5, with D unclear. This CDR3 spans 16 amino acids. The ends were cut back, 1 base at V and 5 bases at J, with 15 bases in the middle. In germline, CDR1 is LGHNA, CDR2 YNFKEQ. The CDR3 loop is CASSQVESKTHQPQHF. CDR3 nucleotides: TGTGCCAGCAGCCAAGTAGAGTCCAAGACCCATCAGCCCCAGCATTTT.

The CDR3 region is CASSPQTSNQPQHF. The CDR3 region has the DNA TGTGCCAGCTCACCACAGACTAGCAATCAGCCCCAGCATTTT. This chain joins TRBV18 and TRBJ1-5; D is uncertain. CDR1 and CDR2 (germline): KGHSH, LQKENI. V was cut by 1 base and J by 0 bases, with 4 bases left in between. The CDR3 loop spans 14 amino acids.

This chain links TRBV4-2 with TRBJ2-3; 7 positions match TRBD1. J was trimmed by 3 bases and V by 5 bases; bases with no gene match: 5. The CDR3 runs 14 residues. Germline lookup yields CDR1 LGHNA and CDR2 YNFKEQ. DNA for the CDR3: TGTGCCAGCAGCTTACAGGGGTTGACAGATACGCAGTATTTT. Translation: CASSLQGLTDTQYF.

The chain is built from TRBV7-9 and TRBJ2-5; the match to TRBD1 covers 11 bases. Trimming cost V 5 bases and J 2 bases; bases outside gene matches: 1. Germline CDR1 and CDR2: SEHNR and FQNEAQ (reference sequence). CDR3 length: 14 residues. CDR3 DNA: TGTGCCAGCAGCCGGGACAGGGGGCAAGAGACCCAGTACTTC. Translation: CASSRDRGQETQYF.

The V gene is TRBV7-2, the J gene TRBJ2-3, with 11 bases fitting TRBD2. The CDR3 covers 15 residues. V dropped 3 bases and J dropped 4; count of bases not matched to a gene: 3. Germline loops: CDR1 SGHTA, CDR2 FQGNSA. The CDR3 reads CASSFLAGGPDTQYF. The CDR3 DNA reads TGTGCCAGCAGCTTTCTAGCGGGAGGCCCAGATACGCAGTATTTT. Drawing the rest from reference TRBV7-2 and TRBJ2-3, the complete variable domain is GAGVSQSPSNKVTEKGKDVELRCDPISGHTALYWYRQSLGQGLEFLIYFQGNSAPDKSGLPSDRFSAERTGGSVSTLTIQRTQQEDSAVYLCASSFLAGGPDTQYFGPGTRLTVL.

V gene TRBV2 combines with J gene TRBJ1-5, with a weak D call TRBD1 (6 bases). This CDR3 region has 13 residues. V was trimmed by 6 bases and J by 7 bases, leaving 13 bases between them. Germline loops: CDR1 SNHLY, CDR2 FYNNEI. The CDR3 spells CASRNWGQQPQHF. In nucleotides, the CDR3 is TGTGCCAGCAGGAATTGGGGGCAACAGCCCCAGCATTTT.

This clone was counted once. This chain links TRBV5-6 with TRBJ2-7, with TRBD2 identical over 9 bases. Germline lookup yields CDR1 SGHDT and CDR2 YYEEEE. J lost 12 bases, V lost 5 bases, and 18 bases had no gene match. This CDR3 region has 15 residues. Written as DNA, the CDR3 is TGTGCCAGCAGTGATGCGGTCAGCGGGGGGCCTACGGGGTACTTC. Translating it yields CASSDAVSGGPTGYF.

V usage is TRBV5-1 and J usage is TRBJ2-1; D call uncertain. Germline values: CDR1 SGHRS, CDR2 YFSETQ. This CDR3 contains 12 residues. Trimming cost V 0 bases and J 14 bases, with 12 bases left between them. The CDR3 sequence is CASSLGNGLEFF. CDR3 bases: TGCGCCAGCAGCTTGGGAAACGGCCTAGAGTTCTTC.

The chain joins TRBV18 to TRBJ1-2, with D maybe TRBD1 (5 bases). Germline CDR1 KGHSH, CDR2 LQKENI. Trimming removed 4 bases at V and 6 bases at J, with 24 bases between. The CDR3 is 17 amino acids. CDR3 sequence: CASSRDSPMLSGDGYTF. The CDR3, as DNA: TGTGCCAGCTCACGAGACAGTCCAATGCTCTCAGGCGATGGCTACACCTTC. The full variable domain, in which reference TRBV18 and TRBJ1-2 provide the parts outside the CDR3, is NAGVMQNPRHLVRRRGQEARLRCSPMKGHSHVYWYRQLPEEGLKFMVYLQKENIIDESGMPKERFSAEFPKEGPSILRIQQVVRGDSAAYFCASSRDSPMLSGDGYTFGSGTRLTVV.

This rearrangement joins TRBV21-1 to TRBJ2-5; the tabulated D call, TRBD2, remains unverified against the DNA. TRBV21-1 is a pseudogene. There are 16 residues in the CDR3. The CDR3 DNA reads as TGTGCCAGCGAAAGGGGCTCTAGCGGAACACAAGAGACCCAGTACTTC. This codes for CASERGSSGTQETQYF.

V and J are TRBV2 and TRBJ2-7; 9 bases match TRBD2. The length of the CDR3 is 15 residues. Germline CDR1 SNHLY, CDR2 FYNNEI. With 4 bases clipped from V and 1 base from J, the junction kept 5 bases outside the gene matches. The CDR3 bases are TGTGCCAGCAGTGGACTAGCGGCAGGATCCTACGAGCAGTACTTC. Translated: CASSGLAAGSYEQYF.